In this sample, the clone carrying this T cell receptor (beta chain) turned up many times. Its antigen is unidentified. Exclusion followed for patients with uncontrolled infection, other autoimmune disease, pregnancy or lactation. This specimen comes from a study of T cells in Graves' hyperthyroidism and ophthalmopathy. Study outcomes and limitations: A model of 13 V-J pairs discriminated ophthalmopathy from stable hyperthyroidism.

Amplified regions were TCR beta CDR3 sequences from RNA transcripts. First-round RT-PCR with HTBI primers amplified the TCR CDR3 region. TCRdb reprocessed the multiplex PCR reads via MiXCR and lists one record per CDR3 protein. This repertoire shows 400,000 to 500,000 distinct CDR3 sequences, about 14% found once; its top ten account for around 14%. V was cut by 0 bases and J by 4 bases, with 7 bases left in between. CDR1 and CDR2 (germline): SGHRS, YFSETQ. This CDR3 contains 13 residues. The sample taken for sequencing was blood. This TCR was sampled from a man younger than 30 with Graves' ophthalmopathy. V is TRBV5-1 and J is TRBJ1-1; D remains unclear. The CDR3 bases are TGCGCCAGCAGCTTGGACGGGTCCACTGAAGCTTTCTTT. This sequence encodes CASSLDGSTEAFF.